The rows below give T cell receptor beta chains drawn from one sample of a study of regulatory T cells in long-lasting Graves disease. TCRdb fed the multiplex PCR reads into MiXCR, producing one record per CDR3 protein. The sample has hundreds of thousands of distinct CDR3 sequences; roughly 13% are singletons. In addition, the sample was reused for a study of T cells in Graves' hyperthyroidism and ophthalmopathy.

Sequenced material: peripheral blood mononuclear cells (PBMCs), taken at new diagnosis, from a patient treated with antithyroid drugs. All receptors come from a young man with Graves disease. Both conserved end residues are part of each CDR3. D genes are given only for firm matches. Only some rows state a clone size, as once, few, many or a class for expanded clones.

D,J,size,V,CDR3,DNA
NA,TRBJ2-3,many,TRBV24-1,CATANGDTQYF,TGTGCCACCGCTAACGGGGATACGCAGTATTTT
TRBD2,TRBJ2-7,few,TRBV7-9,CASSLVPGLAVYEQYF,TGTGCCAGCAGCTTAGTCCCGGGACTAGCGGTTTACGAGCAGTACTTC
NA,TRBJ2-1,few,TRBV6-1,CASHAGGSAYNEQFF,TGTGCCAGCCATGCTGGGGGGAGCGCATACAATGAGCAGTTCTTC
TRBD1,TRBJ1-5,NA,TRBV27,CASSSLLDPTGVQQPQHF,TGTGCCAGCAGTTCCCTTCTTGATCCAACAGGGGTCCAACAGCCCCAGCATTTT
TRBD2,TRBJ2-1,many,TRBV20-1,CSALKGRAYTEQFF,TGCAGTGCTCTGAAAGGGAGGGCTTACACTGAGCAGTTCTTC
NA,TRBJ2-2,many,TRBV12-3/TRBV12-4,CASTRVENTGELFF,TGTGCCAGCACCCGAGTGGAAAACACCGGGGAGCTGTTTTTT
NA,TRBJ1-5,many,TRBV5-1,CASSWGGDSSNQPQHF,TGTGCCAGCAGCTGGGGGGGGGACTCCAGCAATCAGCCCCAGCATTTT
NA,TRBJ1-3,many,TRBV10-1,CASSDYGDSGNTIYF,TGCGCCAGCAGTGATTACGGAGATTCTGGAAACACCATATATTTT
NA,TRBJ1-6,few,TRBV30,CAWSTQTGSSYNSPLHF,TGTGCCTGGAGTACGCAAACAGGGAGCTCCTATAATTCACCCCTCCACTTT
TRBD2,TRBJ2-7,many,TRBV20-1,CSAESPSGKSYEQYF,TGCAGTGCTGAGTCGCCTAGCGGGAAATCCTACGAGCAGTACTTC
TRBD2,TRBJ2-7,few,TRBV29-1,CSVVPGTRGRYEQYF,TGCAGCGTTGTCCCCGGGACTAGGGGCAGGTACGAGCAGTACTTC
NA,TRBJ2-7,NA,TRBV6-1,CASSEGSASHEQYF,TGTGCCAGCAGTGAAGGGTCAGCAAGCCACGAGCAGTACTTC
NA,TRBJ2-7,many,TRBV7-2,CASSSRLLKAYEQYF,TGTGCCAGCAGCTCTCGTCTCCTCAAGGCCTACGAGCAGTACTTC
TRBD2,TRBJ2-3,many,TRBV20-1,CSARDVRVGLAGVVTDTQYF,TGCAGTGCTAGAGATGTGCGAGTGGGACTAGCGGGAGTGGTGACAGATACGCAGTATTTT
TRBD2,TRBJ2-7,many,TRBV20-1,CSARTSGRSSYEQYF,TGCAGTGCTAGAACGAGCGGGAGGAGCTCCTACGAGCAGTACTTC
NA,TRBJ1-1,few,TRBV29-1,CSVEKVAGFFF,TGCAGCGTTGAAAAGGTAGCTGGGTTTTTCTTT
NA,TRBJ1-2,many,TRBV20-1,CSAPQKNYGYTF,TGCAGTGCCCCACAGAAAAACTATGGCTACACCTTC
NA,TRBJ1-1,many,TRBV5-1,CASSGAQGNTEAFF,TGCGCCAGCAGCGGAGCTCAGGGGAACACTGAAGCTTTCTTT
NA,TRBJ2-7,many,TRBV11-2,CASSLEFGVLNEQYF,TGTGCCAGCAGCTTAGAGTTTGGGGTTTTAAACGAGCAGTACTTC
NA,TRBJ1-5,many,TRBV6-2/TRBV6-3,CASSWGNEDVSNQPQHF,TGTGCCAGCAGTTGGGGGAACGAGGATGTGAGCAATCAGCCCCAGCATTTT
TRBD1,TRBJ2-4,many,TRBV29-1,CSATIGTGLGKNIQYF,TGCAGCGCAACAATCGGGACAGGGCTGGGCAAAAACATTCAGTACTTC
NA,TRBJ1-4,few,TRBV4-2,CASSQVGSSGEKLFF,TGTGCCAGCAGCCAAGTAGGCTCTTCTGGTGAAAAACTGTTTTTT
NA,TRBJ2-5,many,TRBV20-1,CSARVGGAETQYF,TGCAGTGCTAGAGTGGGGGGGGCGGAGACCCAGTACTTC
NA,TRBJ2-7,many,TRBV2,CASSRDYEQYF,TGTGCCAGCAGCCGAGACTACGAGCAGTACTTC
NA,TRBJ1-2,NA,TRBV28,CATQSMGGGYTF,TGTGCCACCCAAAGTATGGGGGGTGGCTACACCTTC
NA,TRBJ2-7,many,TRBV7-2,CASSSRRGYEQYF,TGTGCCAGCAGCTCTAGGAGGGGTTACGAGCAGTACTTC
NA,TRBJ2-6,many,TRBV7-9,CASSLVSSGANVLTF,TGTGCCAGCAGCTTAGTTAGTTCTGGGGCCAACGTCCTGACTTTC
TRBD1,TRBJ1-5,many,TRBV30,CAWTPDRNQPQHF,TGTGCCTGGACCCCGGACAGGAATCAGCCCCAGCATTTT
TRBD1,TRBJ2-6,NA,TRBV5-1,CASSFGTGSAGANVLTF,TGCGCCAGCAGCTTCGGGACAGGGTCGGCCGGGGCCAACGTCCTGACTTTC
NA,TRBJ1-4,many,TRBV2,CATIPGRGGTNEKLFF,TGTGCCACAATTCCGGGACGGGGGGGAACTAATGAAAAACTGTTTTTT
NA,TRBJ1-5,few,TRBV19,CASKGVGVSSVPQHF,TGTGCCAGTAAAGGGGTGGGGGTGTCCTCGGTGCCCCAGCATTTT
TRBD2,TRBJ2-7,many,TRBV20-1,CSARESGTAYEQYF,TGCAGTGCTAGAGAAAGCGGGACCGCCTACGAGCAGTACTTC
TRBD2,TRBJ2-3,many,TRBV5-1,CASSLASGGADTQYF,TGCGCCAGCAGCTTGGCCTCGGGAGGGGCGGATACGCAGTATTTT
NA,TRBJ1-5,many,TRBV20-1,CSASRRQGNQPQHF,TGCAGTGCCAGCCGTAGGCAGGGCAATCAGCCCCAGCATTTT
NA,TRBJ2-1,NA,TRBV18,CASSANPGEQFF,TGTGCCAGCTCCGCAAACCCGGGAGAGCAGTTCTTC
TRBD2,TRBJ2-1,many,TRBV12-3/TRBV12-4,CASRGTSGSFYNEQFF,TGTGCCAGCAGAGGGACTAGCGGGAGTTTCTACAATGAGCAGTTCTTC
TRBD2,TRBJ2-3,many,TRBV6-1,CASSIWGGVLSTDTQYF,TGTGCCAGCAGTATATGGGGGGGGGTGTTGAGCACAGATACGCAGTATTTT
TRBD2,TRBJ2-5,few,TRBV27,CASRRRTSGKETQYF,TGTGCCAGCAGACGAAGGACTAGCGGGAAAGAGACCCAGTACTTC
NA,TRBJ2-1,many,TRBV11-2,CASSLGGVEQFF,TGTGCCAGCAGCTTAGGGGGAGTAGAGCAGTTCTTC
NA,TRBJ2-7,many,TRBV6-5,CASSYPRRGESYEQYF,TGTGCCAGCAGTTACCCCCGCAGGGGGGAATCCTACGAGCAGTACTTC
TRBD2,TRBJ2-2,many,TRBV27,CASSPPGLAGTGELFF,TGTGCCAGCAGCCCTCCCGGACTAGCGGGAACCGGGGAGCTGTTTTTT
TRBD1,TRBJ2-1,few,TRBV5-8,CASRPTGGGEQFF,TGTGCCAGCAGACCGACAGGGGGCGGAGAGCAGTTCTTC
TRBD2,TRBJ2-2,many,TRBV20-1,CSANPAGVTGELFF,TGCAGTGCTAACCCAGCGGGAGTTACCGGGGAGCTGTTTTTT
NA,TRBJ2-1,NA,TRBV15,CATSPGAGRTYNEQFF,TGTGCCACCAGCCCGGGGGCGGGAAGGACCTACAATGAGCAGTTCTTC
NA,TRBJ2-3,many,TRBV7-9,CASSLGEGVTDTQYF,TGTGCCAGCAGCTTGGGGGAAGGGGTGACAGATACGCAGTATTTT
NA,TRBJ2-1,many,TRBV30,CAWAIRGPNEQFF,TGTGCCTGGGCGATCCGGGGGCCCAATGAGCAGTTCTTC
TRBD2,TRBJ2-7,many,TRBV6-1,CASSEAFLAGAYEQYF,TGTGCCAGCAGTGAAGCCTTCCTAGCGGGGGCCTACGAGCAGTACTTC
TRBD2,TRBJ2-4,NA,TRBV29-1,CSVSNIAGGAKNIQYF,TGCAGCGTTTCTAACATAGCGGGAGGGGCCAAAAACATTCAGTACTTC